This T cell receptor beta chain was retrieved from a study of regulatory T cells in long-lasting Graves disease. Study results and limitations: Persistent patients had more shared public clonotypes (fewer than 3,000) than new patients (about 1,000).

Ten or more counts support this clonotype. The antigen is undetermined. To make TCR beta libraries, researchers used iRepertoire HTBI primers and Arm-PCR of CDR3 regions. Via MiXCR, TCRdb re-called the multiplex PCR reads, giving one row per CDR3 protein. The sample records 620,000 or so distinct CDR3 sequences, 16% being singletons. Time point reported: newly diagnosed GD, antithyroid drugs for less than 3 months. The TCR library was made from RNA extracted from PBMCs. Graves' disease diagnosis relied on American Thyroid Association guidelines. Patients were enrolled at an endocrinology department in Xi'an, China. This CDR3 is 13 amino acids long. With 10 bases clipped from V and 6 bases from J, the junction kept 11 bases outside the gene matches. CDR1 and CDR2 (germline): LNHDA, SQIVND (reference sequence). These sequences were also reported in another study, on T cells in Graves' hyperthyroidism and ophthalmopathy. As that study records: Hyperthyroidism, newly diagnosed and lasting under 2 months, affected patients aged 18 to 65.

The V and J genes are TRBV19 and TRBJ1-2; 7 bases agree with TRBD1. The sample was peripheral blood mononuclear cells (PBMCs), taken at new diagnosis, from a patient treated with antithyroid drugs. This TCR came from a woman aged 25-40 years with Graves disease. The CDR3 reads CATQDRVRNGYTF. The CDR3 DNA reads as TGTGCCACCCAAGACAGGGTGCGTAATGGCTACACCTTC.